The 27 T cell receptor beta chains presented below share a single source sample, sequenced in a study of OX40 agonist ivuxolimab in advanced cancers. The library was made by the immunoSEQ multiplex PCR assay. TCRdb limited this immuneACCESS table to in-frame rearrangements with V and J called. A share of clones is missing; checked studies link under half to unresolved V genes, and the rest is unexplained. Recorded for this sample are 85,000 to 130,000 clones; about nine tenths of them occurred a single time. Around 0.31% of the sample is taken by the ten largest. The source material was CD4+ or CD8+ T cells sorted from blood, sampled in a trial of the OX40 agonist ivuxolimab. Receptor source: an adult with an advanced solid tumor such as melanoma, head and neck, liver or kidney cancer.

Note on this clone: This same CDR3 is encoded by further DNA sequences in the sample. The chain joins TRBV27 to TRBJ2-5, with D perhaps matching TRBD1 or TRBD2 (5 bases each). The J call is doubtful: the DNA matches TRBJ2-7 better. The CDR3 contains 14 residues. In germline, CDR1 is MNHEY, CDR2 SMNVEV (reference sequence). CDR3 DNA sequence: TGTGCCAGCAGTTTAGGTAGGGGAGCCTACGAGCAGTACTTC. Residues: CASSLGRGAYEQYF.

The chain's CDR3 is CASSSQGNSNQPQHF. The CDR3 coding sequence is TGTGCCAGCAGTTCCCAGGGTAATAGCAATCAGCCCCAGCATTTT. This chain uses TRBV7-2 with TRBJ1-5, with D perhaps matching TRBD1 (5 bases). This CDR3 is 15 amino acids long. V shed 6 bases and J shed 0 bases, with 12 bases lying between them. Germline loops: CDR1 SGHTA, CDR2 FQGNSA. Full variable domain (outside the CDR3, taken from reference TRBV7-2 and TRBJ1-5): GAGVSQSPSNKVTEKGKDVELRCDPISGHTALYWYRQSLGQGLEFLIYFQGNSAPDKSGLPSDRFSAERTGGSVSTLTIQRTQQEDSAVYLCASSSQGNSNQPQHFGDGTRLSIL.

This clone appeared a few times. The genes are TRBV7-9 and TRBJ1-2; D not certain. Germline V gene lookup returns CDR1 SEHNR and CDR2 FQNEAQ (reference sequence). There are 14 residues in the CDR3. Trimming shortened V by 5 bases and J by 6 bases, and 16 bases separated the two germline ends. The CDR3 protein is CASSRGGSDHGYTF. For the CDR3, the DNA is TGTGCCAGCAGCCGCGGAGGGAGTGACCATGGCTACACCTTC.

The chain is built from TRBV6-5 and TRBJ2-3; 7 bases are a match to TRBD1. CDR1 and CDR2 from the germline V gene are MNHEY and SVGAGI. This CDR3 has 14 residues. The trim removed 10 bases at V and 2 bases at J, leaving 9 bases unmatched. The chain's CDR3 is CATGQEKSTDTQYF. DNA of the CDR3: TGTGCCACCGGACAGGAGAAATCCACAGATACGCAGTATTTT.

In this sample, this clone turned up once. The rearrangement links TRBV19 to TRBJ2-5; possibly TRBD1 for D (6 bases). CDR3 length equals 15 residues. Germline V gene sequence: CDR1 LNHDA, CDR2 SQIVND (reference sequence). Trimming removed 5 bases from V and 2 bases from J, with 15 bases in between. The CDR3 spells CASSARTARQETQYF. In nucleotides, the CDR3 is TGTGCCAGTAGTGCCCGGACAGCGCGACAAGAGACCCAGTACTTC.

The rearrangement links TRBV14 to TRBJ2-1; 12 bases are a match to TRBD2. Germline lookup yields CDR1 SGHDN and CDR2 FVKESK. This CDR3 comprises 16 residues. Trimming cost V 5 bases and J 7 bases; bases outside gene matches: 9. CDR3 sequence reads: CASSSRLAGEMNEQFF. The CDR3 bases are TGTGCCAGCAGCTCGCGACTAGCGGGAGAGATGAATGAGCAGTTCTTC.

This rearrangement joins TRBV19 to TRBJ2-3, with 8 bases aligning to TRBD2. Germline V gives CDR1 LNHDA, CDR2 SQIVND (reference sequence). After removal of 5 bases from V and 7 bases from J, the junction contained 11 bases not matched to a gene. The CDR3 is 15 residues long. CDR3 sequence: CASSSRAGDGYTQYF. CDR3 DNA: TGTGCCAGTAGTTCCCGAGCGGGAGACGGGTATACGCAGTATTTT.

The chain couples TRBV7-3 to TRBJ2-2; TRBD2 matches at 16 bases. This CDR3 spans 20 amino acids. Germline assignment: CDR1 SGHTA and CDR2 FQGTGA. V trimming: 2 bases; J trimming: 4 bases; junction bases outside the gene matches: 10. CDR3: CASSLRGTSGRAVGTGELFF. Here the CDR3 DNA reads TGTGCCAGCAGCTTACGGGGGACTAGCGGGAGGGCGGTTGGCACCGGGGAGCTGTTTTTT.

The V and J genes are TRBV2 and TRBJ2-4; D is uncertain. Per germline, CDR1 SNHLY and CDR2 FYNNEI. V lost 2 bases, J lost 9 bases, and 17 bases lay in between. The CDR3 consists of 15 residues. DNA for the CDR3: TGTGCCAGCAGTGAAATACCGGGCGACCGTGGCATTCAGTACTTC. Its translation is CASSEIPGDRGIQYF.

The rearrangement links TRBV5-1 to TRBJ2-7; D gene ambiguous. Germline-derived CDR1 and CDR2 are SGHRS and YFSETQ. V gave up 5 bases and J gave up 3 bases, with 9 bases separating them. The CDR3 runs to 12 residues. The CDR3 sequence is CASSDIGYEQYF. The CDR3 DNA follows: TGCGCCAGCAGTGATATCGGCTACGAGCAGTACTTC.

The J gene is TRBJ2-3, the V gene TRBV9; 8 bases are shared with TRBD2. V dropped 3 bases and J dropped 3; count of bases not matched to a gene: 6. The CDR3 is 15 residues long. The germline V gene has CDR1 SGDLS and CDR2 YYNGEE. In DNA form, the CDR3 reads TGTGCCAGCAGCGCCGGGACTAGGGGTACAGATACGCAGTATTTT. Residues: CASSAGTRGTDTQYF.

The chain employs TRBV28 and TRBJ2-7; the match to TRBD2 covers 12 bases. Trimming cost V 7 bases and J 6 bases; bases outside gene matches: 10. Germline-derived CDR1 and CDR2 are MDHEN and SYDVKM. The CDR3 is 15 residues long. The CDR3 reads CASTLAASGRVEQYF. The CDR3 coding sequence is TGTGCCAGCACCTTGGCGGCTAGCGGGAGGGTCGAGCAGTACTTC.

The J gene is TRBJ2-2, the V gene TRBV5-4; tentatively, D is TRBD1 or TRBD2 (5 bases each). Trimming pared 4 bases from V and 4 bases from J, leaving 14 bases between. CDR1 and CDR2 from the germline V gene are SGHNT and YYREEE (reference sequence). CDR3 length: 15 residues. In nucleotides, the CDR3 is TGTGCCAGCAGCCCGGGACGGGGTTTCACCGGGGAGCTGTTTTTT. It encodes CASSPGRGFTGELFF.

This clone is medium-sized in the sample. The rearrangement joins TRBV6-5 to TRBJ1-3; tentative D call: TRBD1 (6 bases). The germline CDR1 and CDR2 sequences are MNHEY and SVGAGI. The CDR3 totals 14 residues. Trimming removed 0 bases from V and 4 bases from J, with 7 bases in between. This CDR3 is CASSYSGAGNTIYF. The CDR3 DNA sequence: TGTGCCAGCAGTTACTCGGGGGCCGGAAACACCATATATTTT.

This CDR3 is CASSLAQGLAGLSYEQYF. Written as DNA, the CDR3 is TGTGCCAGCAGCTTAGCTCAGGGACTAGCGGGCCTATCCTACGAGCAGTACTTC. The rearrangement uses TRBV7-2 and TRBJ2-7, with TRBD2 matching 12 bases. The ends lost 0 bases at V and 1 base at J; junction bases unmatched: 7. The CDR3 consists of 18 residues. The V gene's germline CDR1 is SGHTA and CDR2 FQGNSA.

The chain recombines TRBV4-3 with TRBJ2-1; 7 bases are a match to TRBD2. Trimming removed 4 bases from V and 0 bases from J; junction bases left unmatched: 3. This CDR3 spans 15 amino acids. Germline V gives CDR1 LGHNA, CDR2 YSLEER. Here the CDR3 reads CASSREGLSYNEQFF. CDR3 nucleotide sequence: TGCGCCAGCAGCCGGGAGGGACTCTCCTACAATGAGCAGTTCTTC.

This clone was recorded only once. The V gene is TRBV19, the J gene TRBJ1-3; a possible D gene is TRBD1 (6 bases). This CDR3 region has 15 residues. The germline CDR1 and CDR2 sequences are LNHDA and SQIVND (reference sequence). The V gene lost 6 bases and the J gene lost 0 bases, with 12 bases spanning the gap. For the CDR3, the DNA is TGTGCCAGTAGGAGGGACAAACTCTCTGGAAACACCATATATTTT. Protein product: CASRRDKLSGNTIYF.

The chain has TRBV6-1 and TRBJ2-1; D is uncertain. Germline V lookup: CDR1 MNHNS, CDR2 SASEGT. The CDR3 loop spans 16 amino acids. V gave up 1 base and J gave up 0 bases, with 10 bases separating them. Here the CDR3 DNA reads TGTGCCAGCAGTGAAGGGGCGGCCAGCTCCTACAATGAGCAGTTCTTC. Its translation: CASSEGAASSYNEQFF.

This rearrangement joins TRBV7-8 to TRBJ2-5, with D unclear. This CDR3 contains 12 residues. Trimming took off 7 bases at V and 5 bases at J, with 11 bases between the two ends. Germline assignment: CDR1 SGHVS and CDR2 FQNEAQ. The CDR3 sequence: CASTWGGETQYF. CDR3 nucleotides: TGTGCCAGCACCTGGGGTGGGGAGACCCAGTACTTC.

The rearrangement links TRBV2 to TRBJ2-7, with TRBD2 identical over 12 bases. V was pared by 6 bases and J by 7 bases, with 10 bases of the junction left unmatched. The CDR3 totals 15 residues. Germline-derived CDR1 and CDR2 are SNHLY and FYNNEI. The DNA for the CDR3 is TGTGCCAGCAGCCTGACTAGCGGGAGAATGAGGGAGCAGTACTTC. Its translation: CASSLTSGRMREQYF.

The chain is built from TRBV27 and TRBJ1-2; D might be TRBD1 (6 bases). Germline assignment: CDR1 MNHEY and CDR2 SMNVEV (reference sequence). The V gene lost 8 bases and the J gene lost 2 bases, with 21 bases spanning the gap. This CDR3 region has 16 residues. CDR3 DNA sequence: TGTGCCAGCTCGAACAGGGTGGGGTATAGAAACTATGGCTACACCTTC. As protein: CASSNRVGYRNYGYTF.

This chain uses TRBV9 with TRBJ2-5; 14 bases are shared with TRBD2. The CDR3 is 16 amino acids. Germline loops: CDR1 SGDLS, CDR2 YYNGEE. Germline trimming cut 2 bases from V and 2 bases from J; bases unmatched to any gene: 2. The CDR3, as DNA: TGTGCCAGCAGCGTGAGACTAGCGGGAGGGCAAGAGACCCAGTACTTC. It translates to CASSVRLAGGQETQYF.

This rearrangement joins TRBV7-9 to TRBJ1-4; 10 bases are a match to TRBD1. The CDR3 spans 15 residues. The junction had 7 bases not matched to a gene; V was cut back by 5 bases and J by 7 bases. Germline CDR1 SEHNR, CDR2 FQNEAQ (reference sequence). CDR3 DNA sequence: TGTGCCAGCAGCCCACGGACAGGGGGGGGTGAAAAACTGTTTTTT. Translated: CASSPRTGGGEKLFF.

The chain joins TRBV11-2 to TRBJ2-2; 10 nucleotides match TRBD2. CDR3 length: 14 residues. V trimming: 5 bases; J trimming: 6 bases; junction bases outside the gene matches: 3. The germline V gene has CDR1 SGHAT and CDR2 FQNNGV. CDR3 loop: CASSVSGRSGELFF. The CDR3 bases are TGTGCCAGCAGCGTTAGCGGGAGGTCCGGGGAGCTGTTTTTT.

This clone was recorded once. The chain recombines TRBV19 with TRBJ1-2, with 7 positions matching TRBD1. V shed 6 bases and J 3 bases; nucleotides not matched to a gene: 10. Per the germline V gene, CDR1 is LNHDA and CDR2 is SQIVND (reference sequence). CDR3 size: 15 residues. Written as DNA, the CDR3 is TGTGCCAGTAGCCGGAGACAGGGTAGTGACTATGGCTACACCTTC. The encoded protein is CASSRRQGSDYGYTF.

The V gene is TRBV9, the J gene TRBJ2-1; a weak D match, TRBD1 (5 bases). The CDR3 extends over 13 amino acids. The germline gives CDR1 SGDLS, CDR2 YYNGEE. Trimming pared 4 bases from V and 4 bases from J, leaving 9 bases between. The CDR3 sequence is CASSWGQYNEQFF. CDR3 coding DNA: TGTGCCAGCAGCTGGGGCCAGTACAATGAGCAGTTCTTC.

V is TRBV5-1 and J is TRBJ2-1; 8 bases line up with TRBD1. CDR1 is SGHRS, CDR2 YFSETQ, per germline. The junction had 8 bases not matched to a gene; V was cut back by 5 bases and J by 1 base. The CDR3 has 16 amino acids. The CDR3 DNA reads as TGCGCCAGCAGAAACTATCGACAGGGGTCCTACAATGAGCAGTTCTTC. This encodes CASRNYRQGSYNEQFF.